The clone carrying this TCR beta chain came up a few times. This specimen comes from a study of T-cell reconstitution after alpha-beta-depleted transplantation in children. J gave up 4 bases and V 2 bases, and 0 bases lay outside the gene matches. The length of the CDR3 is 13 residues. The V gene's germline CDR1 is KGHSH and CDR2 LQKENI. Unique molecular identifiers tagged the TCRbeta library. TCRdb called the PCR reads again in MiXCR, with one record for every CDR3 protein. The repertoire holds 350,000 to 450,000 distinct CDR3 sequences, 13% seen once, with 4.3% in the top ten. The rearrangement joins TRBV18 to TRBJ2-3; 7 bases line up with TRBD2. The sequencing here drew on PBMCs, taken from the stem cell graft. The receptor was isolated from a human donor who donated a stem cell graft to a child with Fanconi anemia. The DNA of the CDR3 is TGTGCCAGCTCACCAGCGGGGGCAGATACGCAGTATTTT. Translating gives CASSPAGADTQYF.